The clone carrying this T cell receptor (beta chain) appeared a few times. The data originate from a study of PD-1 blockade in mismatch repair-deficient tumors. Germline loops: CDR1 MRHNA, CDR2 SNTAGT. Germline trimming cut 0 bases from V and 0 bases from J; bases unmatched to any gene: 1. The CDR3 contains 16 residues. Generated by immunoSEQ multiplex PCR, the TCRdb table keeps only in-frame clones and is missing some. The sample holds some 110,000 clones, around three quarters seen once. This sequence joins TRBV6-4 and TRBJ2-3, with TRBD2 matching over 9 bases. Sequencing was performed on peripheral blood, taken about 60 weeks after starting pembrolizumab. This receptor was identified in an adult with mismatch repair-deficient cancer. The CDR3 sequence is CASSDSAGGSTDTQYF. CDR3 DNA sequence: TGTGCCAGCAGTGACTCCGCGGGAGGGAGCACAGATACGCAGTATTTT.